Listed below are T cell receptor beta chains from one sample, sequenced in a study of CD8+ T cells in alopecia areata. Repertoires were generated with immunoSEQ multiplex PCR, while TCRdb's copy carries only in-frame clones and drops some. The sample gives some 170,000 clones, about three fifths of which show up once; roughly 17% is in the top ten. Sequences were derived from CD4+ T cells sorted from blood, sampled at week 56, from a patient treated with tofacitinib. Source of these receptors: a human donor with alopecia areata. CDR3s include the opening cysteine and the closing phenylalanine or tryptophan. Each record gives: clone size, V gene, J gene, D gene, CDR3 protein, CDR3 DNA. D genes are given only for firm matches. Where a row states a size, it is once, few, many or the class of an expanded clone; other rows omit it.

>-|TRBV29-1|TRBJ2-5|-
CSVDGSRRGTQYF
TGCAGCGTTGACGGCAGCAGGAGGGGGACCCAGTACTTC
>-|TRBV5-1|TRBJ2-6|-
CASSPSQTGPGANVLTF
TGCGCCAGCAGCCCAAGCCAGACGGGGCCTGGGGCCAACGTCCTGACTTTC
>-|TRBV6-1|TRBJ1-2|-
CASSEALRDYGYTF
TGTGCCAGCAGTGAAGCGCTTCGGGACTATGGCTACACCTTC
>few|TRBV29-1|TRBJ2-7|TRBD1
CSVEATGGEQYF
TGCAGCGTTGAAGCGACAGGGGGCGAGCAGTACTTC
>-|TRBV30|TRBJ1-5|-
CAWSGTSSNQPQHF
TGTGCCTGGAGTGGGACATCTAGCAATCAGCCCCAGCATTTT
>few|TRBV19|TRBJ1-1|-
CASSSNRNTEAFF
TGTGCCAGTAGTTCTAACAGGAACACTGAAGCTTTCTTT
>-|TRBV27|TRBJ1-2|TRBD1
CASSLQRTGSYGYTF
TGTGCCAGCAGTTTGCAACGGACAGGATCGTATGGCTACACCTTC
>-|TRBV29-1|TRBJ2-7|-
CSVVARVNSYEQYF
TGCAGCGTTGTGGCCAGGGTTAACTCCTACGAGCAGTACTTC
>-|TRBV30|TRBJ1-5|-
CAWSGRPSNQPQHF
TGTGCCTGGAGTGGCAGGCCGAGCAATCAGCCCCAGCATTTT
>-|TRBV29-1|TRBJ2-7|-
CSVTGEMYEQYF
TGCAGCGTTACGGGGGAGATGTACGAGCAGTACTTC
>few|TRBV18|TRBJ2-1|-
CASSPPVNEQFF
TGTGCCAGCTCCCCTCCTGTGAATGAGCAGTTCTTC
>-|TRBV19|TRBJ1-5|-
CASRTGLYSNQPQHF
TGTGCCAGTAGAACGGGACTATATAGCAATCAGCCCCAGCATTTT
>-|TRBV7-9|TRBJ1-3|-
CASSHTGYSGNTIYF
TGTGCCAGCAGCCACACGGGGTACTCTGGAAACACCATATATTTT
>-|TRBV5-4|TRBJ2-4|TRBD1
CASSSGQGRGNIQYF
TGTGCCAGCAGCTCAGGACAGGGAAGGGGGAACATTCAGTACTTC
>once|TRBV9|TRBJ2-7|-
CASSPQGGRSYEQYF
TGTGCCAGCAGCCCCCAGGGGGGTCGGTCCTACGAGCAGTACTTC
>-|TRBV9|TRBJ2-4|-
CASSCTKGRDACKNIQYF
TGTGCCAGCAGCTGCACGAAGGGCAGGGACGCCTGCAAAAACATTCAGTACTTC
>-|TRBV6-5|TRBJ1-2|TRBD1
CASSWDSSNYGYTF
TGTGCCAGCTCGTGGGACAGCTCTAACTATGGCTACACCTTC
>-|TRBV30|TRBJ1-5|-
CAWSEVSGVNQPQHF
TGTGCCTGGAGTGAGGTGTCAGGAGTCAATCAGCCCCAGCATTTT
>few|TRBV29-1|TRBJ1-2|-
CSDRGVGYGYTF
TGCAGCGACAGAGGAGTGGGCTATGGCTACACCTTC
>-|TRBV5-1|TRBJ1-2|-
CASSLASLPNYGYTF
TGCGCCAGCAGCTTGGCCAGCTTACCTAACTATGGCTACACCTTC
>-|TRBV5-1|TRBJ2-7|-
CASSLASRAYEQYF
TGCGCCAGCAGCTTGGCAAGTCGAGCCTACGAGCAGTACTTC
>few|TRBV11-2|TRBJ2-7|TRBD1
CASSTGTAYEQYF
TGTGCCAGCAGCACCGGGACAGCCTACGAGCAGTACTTC
>-|TRBV29-1|TRBJ1-1|TRBD1
CSAYFQGALTSNTEAFF
TGCAGCGCTTATTTCCAGGGGGCTTTAACGTCGAACACTGAAGCTTTCTTT
>-|TRBV2|TRBJ2-5|TRBD2
CASSEAVSGVLKTQYF
TGTGCCAGCAGTGAAGCAGTTAGCGGGGTCCTTAAGACCCAGTACTTC
>-|TRBV7-9|TRBJ2-6|TRBD1
CASSPTLGTGSGANVLTF
TGTGCCAGCAGCCCAACCCTGGGGACAGGGTCTGGGGCCAACGTCCTGACTTTC
>-|TRBV30|TRBJ1-1|-
CAWNRDAPEAFF
TGTGCCTGGAACAGGGACGCCCCTGAAGCTTTCTTT
>once|TRBV19|TRBJ1-2|-
CASSIDKGQNGYTF
TGTGCCAGTAGTATTGACAAGGGCCAGAATGGCTACACCTTC
>-|TRBV5-1|TRBJ2-1|-
CASSPGVSDEQFF
TGCGCCAGCAGCCCCGGGGTTTCTGATGAGCAGTTCTTC
>-|TRBV9|TRBJ2-2|-
CASSVEAGELFF
TGTGCCAGCAGCGTAGAGGCCGGGGAGCTGTTTTTT
>-|TRBV7-2|TRBJ2-7|-
CASTQGPSSYEQYF
TGTGCCAGCACCCAGGGCCCGAGCTCCTACGAGCAGTACTTC
>-|TRBV11-3|TRBJ2-3|TRBD2
CASSLISGDTDTQYF
TGTGCCAGCAGCTTAATCAGCGGGGACACAGATACGCAGTATTTT
>-|TRBV6-5|TRBJ1-2|-
CASSYSTWGVGGYTF
TGTGCCAGCAGTTACTCGACGTGGGGAGTCGGTGGCTACACCTTC
>-|TRBV10-3|TRBJ1-1|-
CAISESSMGGTEAFF
TGTGCCATCAGTGAGTCGAGCATGGGGGGCACTGAAGCTTTCTTT
>many|TRBV28|TRBJ1-1|-
CASSHYEAFF
TGTGCCAGCTCTCATTATGAAGCTTTCTTT
>few|TRBV30|TRBJ1-2|TRBD1
CAWFRGTGREGVYGYTF
TGTGCCTGGTTCCGAGGGACAGGGAGAGAAGGCGTCTATGGCTACACCTTC
>-|TRBV30|TRBJ2-7|-
CAWNRGVGDYEQYF
TGTGCCTGGAATAGGGGTGTTGGAGACTACGAGCAGTACTTC
>few|TRBV10-3|TRBJ1-1|-
CAINPAGGPRIF
TGTGCCATCAATCCCGCCGGGGGGCCCCGTATCTTT
>-|TRBV5-6|TRBJ2-3|TRBD2
CASSIRPGLVSTDTQYF
TGTGCCAGCAGCATCAGACCGGGACTAGTGAGCACAGATACGCAGTATTTT
>few|TRBV5-1|TRBJ2-1|TRBD2
CASSRSSGGAGDEQFF
TGCGCCAGCAGCCGCTCCAGCGGGGGGGCAGGGGATGAGCAGTTCTTC
>-|TRBV4-2|TRBJ2-3|TRBD2
CASSQGAGGRDTQYF
TGTGCCAGCAGCCAAGGTGCGGGGGGCAGGGATACGCAGTATTTT
>few|TRBV7-3|TRBJ2-1|TRBD2
CASSLGTNVDEQFF
TGTGCCAGCAGCTTAGGGACTAATGTTGATGAGCAGTTCTTC
>-|TRBV6-6|TRBJ2-6|-
CASNLRRLSGANVLTF
TGTGCCAGCAACCTCCGACGGCTCTCTGGGGCCAACGTCCTGACTTTC
>-|TRBV15|TRBJ2-2|-
CATSRQGGELFF
TGTGCCACCAGCCGGCAAGGCGGGGAGCTGTTTTTT
>-|TRBV7-8|TRBJ2-5|TRBD1
CASSPEGGPQETQYF
TGTGCCAGCAGCCCAGAAGGGGGCCCCCAAGAGACCCAGTACTTC
>-|TRBV2|TRBJ2-5|TRBD1
CASKGQTGAQETQYF
TGTGCCAGCAAGGGACAGACTGGAGCCCAAGAGACCCAGTACTTC
>-|TRBV6-6|TRBJ2-1|-
CACGERRNEQFF
TGTGCCTGCGGGGAGCGCCGCAATGAGCAGTTCTTC
>-|TRBV2|TRBJ1-1|TRBD1
CASTPPPGGERNTEAFF
TGTGCCAGCACCCCGCCCCCAGGGGGCGAGCGGAACACTGAAGCTTTCTTT
>once|TRBV13|TRBJ1-2|-
CASSFQGSYGYTF
TGTGCCAGCAGCTTCCAGGGAAGCTATGGCTACACCTTC
>-|TRBV10-3|TRBJ2-4|TRBD2
CAISAGTSGGNIQYF
TGTGCCATCAGCGCCGGGACTAGCGGGGGAAACATTCAGTACTTC
>-|TRBV28|TRBJ2-3|-
CASSFWGDTQYF
TGTGCCAGCAGTTTTTGGGGAGATACGCAGTATTTT
>-|TRBV5-1|TRBJ2-1|TRBD2
CASTTGLAVYEQFF
TGCGCCAGCACTACGGGACTAGCGGTTTATGAGCAGTTCTTC
>-|TRBV23-1|TRBJ2-7|-
CASNKGPRVPYEQYF
TGCGCCAGCAACAAGGGCCCCCGGGTTCCCTACGAGCAGTACTTC
>many|TRBV5-1|TRBJ2-3|TRBD2
CASSFEVAGGFADTQYF
TGCGCCAGCAGCTTCGAGGTGGCGGGGGGTTTCGCAGATACGCAGTATTTT
>-|TRBV7-9|TRBJ2-1|TRBD2
CASSPVAGGGDEQFF
TGTGCCAGCAGCCCCGTAGCGGGGGGCGGGGATGAGCAGTTCTTC
>-|TRBV10-3|TRBJ1-1|-
CAISESLKAEAFF
TGTGCCATCAGTGAGTCGTTGAAGGCTGAAGCTTTCTTT
>-|TRBV19|TRBJ1-1|-
CASSIPGETEAFF
TGTGCCAGTAGTATCCCGGGAGAAACTGAAGCTTTCTTT
>-|TRBV6-5|TRBJ2-5|TRBD2
CASSKAGGPETQYF
TGTGCCAGCAGCAAAGCGGGGGGGCCGGAGACCCAGTACTTC
>-|TRBV28|TRBJ2-5|-
CASSSGAETQYF
TGTGCCAGCAGTTCTGGGGCGGAGACCCAGTACTTC
>-|TRBV25-1|TRBJ1-2|-
CASGPGPTAHYGYTF
TGTGCCAGCGGGCCCGGACCCACGGCGCACTATGGCTACACCTTC
>-|TRBV4-1|TRBJ1-1|-
CASSQQPDSSEAFF
TGCGCCAGCAGCCAGCAACCGGACAGCTCTGAAGCTTTCTTT